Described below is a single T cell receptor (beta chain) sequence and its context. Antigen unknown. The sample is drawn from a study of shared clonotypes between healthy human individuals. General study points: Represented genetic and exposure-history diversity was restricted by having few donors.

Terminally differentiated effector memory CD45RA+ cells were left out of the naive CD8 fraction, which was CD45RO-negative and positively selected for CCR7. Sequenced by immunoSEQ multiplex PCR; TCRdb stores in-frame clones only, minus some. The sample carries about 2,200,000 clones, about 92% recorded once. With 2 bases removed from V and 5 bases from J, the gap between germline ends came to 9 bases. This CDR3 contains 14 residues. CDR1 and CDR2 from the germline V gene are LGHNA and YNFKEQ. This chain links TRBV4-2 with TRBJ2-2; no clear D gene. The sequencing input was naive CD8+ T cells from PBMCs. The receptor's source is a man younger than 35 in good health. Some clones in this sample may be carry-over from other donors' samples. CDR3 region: CASSQNKLTGELFF. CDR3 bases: TGTGCCAGCAGCCAAAACAAGTTAACCGGGGAGCTGTTTTTT.